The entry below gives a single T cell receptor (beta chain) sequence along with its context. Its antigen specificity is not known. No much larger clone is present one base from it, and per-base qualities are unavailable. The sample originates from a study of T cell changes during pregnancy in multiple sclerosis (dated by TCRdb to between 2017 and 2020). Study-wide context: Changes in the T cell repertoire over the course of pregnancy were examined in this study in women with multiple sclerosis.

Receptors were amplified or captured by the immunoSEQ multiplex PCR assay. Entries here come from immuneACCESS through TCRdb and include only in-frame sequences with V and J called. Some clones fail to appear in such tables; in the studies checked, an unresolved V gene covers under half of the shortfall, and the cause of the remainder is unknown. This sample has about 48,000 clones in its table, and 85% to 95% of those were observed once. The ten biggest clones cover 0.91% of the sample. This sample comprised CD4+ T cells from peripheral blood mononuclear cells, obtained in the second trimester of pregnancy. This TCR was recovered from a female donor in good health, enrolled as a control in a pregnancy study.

Here the CDR3 is given as CASTKREGVPDTQYF. The DNA reads as follows: TGTGCCAGCACCAAACGGGAGGGGGTTCCAGATACGCAGTATTTT. The sequence links TRBV5-4 to TRBJ2-3; 8 central nucleotides agree with TRBD2. From V the trimming removes 6 bases and from J it removes 4 bases, while the gene matches leave 10 bases of the junction unaccounted for. The CDR3 numbers 15 residues from cysteine through phenylalanine. Of the read, only the CDR3 DNA is kept; its 45 bases are in frame from base 1. For CDR1 and CDR2, the germline V gene (reference sequence) lists SGHNT and YYREEE.